This T cell receptor (beta chain) was sequenced during a study of regulatory T cells in long-lasting Graves disease. Notes on the study in general: Limited sample numbers may have lowered accuracy.

Germline V gene sequence: CDR1 KGHDR, CDR2 SFDVKD. Trimming shortened V by 3 bases and J by 2 bases, and 9 bases separated the two germline ends. This CDR3 comprises 14 residues. Time point of the sample: newly diagnosed GD, antithyroid drugs for less than 3 months. PBMC RNA was the source of the TCR library. Guidelines of the American Thyroid Association were used to diagnose Graves' disease. CDR3-region Arm-PCR and iRepertoire HTBI primers produced the TCR beta libraries. A single record per CDR3 protein comes from TCRdb applying MiXCR to the multiplex PCR reads. The repertoire includes 500,000 or so distinct CDR3 sequences, approximately 15% of them detected once, and around a sixth sits in the top ten. On this clonotype itself: Its cognate antigen is unknown.

The same specimen was also included in a second study, on T cells in Graves' hyperthyroidism and ophthalmopathy. That work adds: First-round RT-PCR with HTBI primers amplified the TCR CDR3 region.

The source material was peripheral blood mononuclear cells (PBMCs), sampled at new diagnosis, from a patient treated with antithyroid drugs. This receptor was obtained from a woman aged 50 to 60 with Graves disease. This chain connects TRBV24-1 to TRBJ2-5; perhaps TRBD1 as D (5 bases). CDR3 residues: CATSDRTRQETQYF. In DNA form, the CDR3 reads TGTGCCACCAGTGATCGGACACGACAAGAGACCCAGTACTTC.